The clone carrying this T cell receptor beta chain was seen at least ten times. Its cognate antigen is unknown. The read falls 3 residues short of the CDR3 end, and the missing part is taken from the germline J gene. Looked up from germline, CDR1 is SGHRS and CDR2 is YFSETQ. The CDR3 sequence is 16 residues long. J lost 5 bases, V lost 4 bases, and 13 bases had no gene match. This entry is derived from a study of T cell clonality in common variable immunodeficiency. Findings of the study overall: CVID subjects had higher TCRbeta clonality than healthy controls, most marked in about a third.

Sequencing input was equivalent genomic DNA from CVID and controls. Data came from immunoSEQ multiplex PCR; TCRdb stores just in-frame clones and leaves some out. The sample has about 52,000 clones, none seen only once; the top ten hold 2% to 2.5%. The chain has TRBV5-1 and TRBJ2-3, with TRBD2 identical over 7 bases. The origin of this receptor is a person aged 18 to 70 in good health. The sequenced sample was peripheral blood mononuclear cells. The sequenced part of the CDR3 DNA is TGCGCCAGCAGCCCCGGCCTAGCGGCCTCTGGAGATACG. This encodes CASSPGLAASGDT. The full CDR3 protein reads CASSPGLAASGDTQYF.